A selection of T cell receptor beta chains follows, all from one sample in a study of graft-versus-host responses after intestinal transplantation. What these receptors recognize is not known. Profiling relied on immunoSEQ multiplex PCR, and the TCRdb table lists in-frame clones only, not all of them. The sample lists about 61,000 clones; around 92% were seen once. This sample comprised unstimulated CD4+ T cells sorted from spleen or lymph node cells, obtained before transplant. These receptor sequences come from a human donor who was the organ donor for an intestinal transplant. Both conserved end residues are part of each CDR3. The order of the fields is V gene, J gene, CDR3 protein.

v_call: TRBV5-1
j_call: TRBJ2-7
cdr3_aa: CASSFSSGTVSYEQYF

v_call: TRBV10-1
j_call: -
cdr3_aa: CARDGAYEQYF

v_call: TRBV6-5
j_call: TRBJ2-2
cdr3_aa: CASSYSSGNTGELFF

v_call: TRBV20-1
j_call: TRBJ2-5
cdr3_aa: CSARKETQYF

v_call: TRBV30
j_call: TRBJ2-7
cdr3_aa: CAWSGLAGGLSYEQYF

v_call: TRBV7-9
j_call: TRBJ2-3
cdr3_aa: CASSRTGPSTDTQYF

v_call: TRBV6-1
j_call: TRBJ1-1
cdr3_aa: CASSEQVTEAFF

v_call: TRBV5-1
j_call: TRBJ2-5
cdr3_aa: CASSPGGYQETQYF

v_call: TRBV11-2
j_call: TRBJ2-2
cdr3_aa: CASSLRPGEAGELFF

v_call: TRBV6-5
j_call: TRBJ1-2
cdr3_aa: CASSEGEGAYGYTF

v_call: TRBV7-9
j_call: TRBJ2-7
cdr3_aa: CASSLFLQESEQYF

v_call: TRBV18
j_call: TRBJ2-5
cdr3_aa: CASSPSSGETQYF

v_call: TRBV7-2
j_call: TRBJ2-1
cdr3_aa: CASVQGTYNEQFF

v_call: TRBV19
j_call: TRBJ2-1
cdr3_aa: CASKETDLNFEQFF

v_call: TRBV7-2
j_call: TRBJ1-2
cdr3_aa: CASSWDRGYGYTF

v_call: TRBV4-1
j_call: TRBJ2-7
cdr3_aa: CASSHSGTVHEQYF

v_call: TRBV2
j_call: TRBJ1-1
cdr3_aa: CASTARILNTEAFF

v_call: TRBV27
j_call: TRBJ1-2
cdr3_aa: CASSPMTDRHGYTF